These 6 T cell receptor beta chains share one sample of origin, sequenced in a study of brain T cells in children with intractable seizures. The assay was immunoSEQ multiplex PCR, and TCRdb's table has in-frame clones only and misses some. The top ten hold 3.8% of the sample, which has 110,000 or so clones, around 94% seen once. The sequencing here drew on peripheral blood, taken at surgery. The receptor set was obtained from a boy in the first two years of life with hemimegalencephaly and intractable seizures.

The rearrangement uses TRBV5-1 and TRBJ1-1, with D possibly being TRBD1 (5 bases). The CDR3 spans 16 residues. The V end lost 4 bases, the J end lost 1 base, and 17 bases lay between the germline ends. Germline values: CDR1 SGHRS, CDR2 YFSETQ. The chain's CDR3 is CASSPRVIAQNTEAFF. The CDR3 DNA is TGCGCCAGCAGCCCCAGGGTAATTGCCCAGAACACTGAAGCTTTCTTT.

This clone showed up just once. V gene TRBV5-1 combines with J gene TRBJ2-1; a weak D match, TRBD1 (5 bases). Germline loops: CDR1 SGHRS, CDR2 YFSETQ. This CDR3 spans 16 amino acids. With 1 base removed from V and 3 bases from J, the gap between germline ends came to 14 bases. Here the CDR3 DNA reads TGCGCCAGCAGCTTGCTTAGGGGCGCGAACTACAATGAGCAGTTCTTC. Its protein is CASSLLRGANYNEQFF. The full variable domain, completed using reference TRBV5-1 and TRBJ2-1, is KAGVTQTPRYLIKTRGQQVTLSCSPISGHRSVSWYQQTPGQGLQFLFEYFSETQRNKGNFPGRFSGRQFSNSRSEMNVSTLELGDSALYLCASSLLRGANYNEQFFGPGTRLTVL.

The chain couples TRBV5-1 to TRBJ2-1, with D unresolved. Germline CDR1 SGHRS, CDR2 YFSETQ. This CDR3 is built from 15 residues. The ends were cut back, 1 base at V and 7 bases at J, with 15 bases in the middle. The CDR3 protein is CASSLTPYVGNEQFF. DNA of the CDR3: TGCGCCAGCAGCTTGACCCCTTATGTCGGGAATGAGCAGTTCTTC.

The rearrangement joins TRBV9 to TRBJ2-7; either TRBD1 or TRBD2 may supply D (7 bases each). Per the germline V gene, CDR1 is SGDLS and CDR2 is YYNGEE. CDR3 length: 15 residues. Trimming cost V 3 bases and J 7 bases, with 20 bases left between them. The CDR3 DNA reads TGTGCCAGCAGCGAGAGACAGGGAGGGGTAGGGGAGCAGTACTTC. This gives the protein CASSERQGGVGEQYF.

V gene TRBV28 combines with J gene TRBJ2-3; 13 bases align to TRBD2. V dropped 2 bases and J dropped 6; count of bases not matched to a gene: 8. The germline gives CDR1 MDHEN, CDR2 SYDVKM. The CDR3 is 17 amino acids. The CDR3 loop reads CASSLKLLAGGVDTQYF. CDR3 DNA: TGTGCCAGCAGTTTAAAGTTACTAGCGGGAGGGGTGGATACGCAGTATTTT.

The chain employs TRBV5-1 and TRBJ2-1, with TRBD2 identical over 9 bases. V lost 3 bases to trimming and J lost 2 bases; unmatched junction nucleotides: 0. CDR3 size: 14 residues. Germline CDR1 reads SGHRS; CDR2 reads YFSETQ. CDR3 DNA: TGCGCCAGCAGCTCTAGCGGGGCCTACAATGAGCAGTTCTTC. Amino acids: CASSSSGAYNEQFF.